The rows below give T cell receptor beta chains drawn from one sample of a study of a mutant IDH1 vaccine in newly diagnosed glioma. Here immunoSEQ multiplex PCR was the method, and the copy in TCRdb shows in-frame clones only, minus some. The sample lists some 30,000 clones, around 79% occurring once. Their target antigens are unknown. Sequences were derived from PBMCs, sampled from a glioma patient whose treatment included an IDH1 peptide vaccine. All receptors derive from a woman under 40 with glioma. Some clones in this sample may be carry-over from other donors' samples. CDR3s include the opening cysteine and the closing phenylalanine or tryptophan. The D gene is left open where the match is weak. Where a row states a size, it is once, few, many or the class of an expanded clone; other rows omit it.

CDR3 DNA: TGTGCCAGCAGCTTAGAGGGGACAGGGTACGAGCAGTACTTC
CDR3 protein: CASSLEGTGYEQYF
clone size: -
D gene: TRBD1
V gene: TRBV7-9
J gene: TRBJ2-7
CDR3 length: 14

CDR3 DNA: TGTGCCAGCAGTGAAGCGGGAAAGGGGTTGAGCTCCTACGAGCAGTACTTC
CDR3 protein: CASSEAGKGLSSYEQYF
clone size: once
D gene: -
V gene: TRBV2
J gene: TRBJ2-7
CDR3 length: 17

CDR3 DNA: TGTGCCAGTAGTATTAGGGGGGGCGCGGGACGACGGACCGGGGAGCTGTTTTTT
CDR3 protein: CASSIRGGAGRRTGELFF
clone size: -
D gene: -
V gene: TRBV19
J gene: TRBJ2-2
CDR3 length: 18

CDR3 DNA: TGTGCCAGCAGCTTCAAGAATGAAGCTTTCTTT
CDR3 protein: CASSFKNEAFF
clone size: -
D gene: -
V gene: TRBV7-9
J gene: TRBJ1-1
CDR3 length: 11

CDR3 DNA: TGTGCCAGCAGGCCCACGGGGGGGCAGGGCACTGAAGCTTTCTTT
CDR3 protein: CASRPTGGQGTEAFF
clone size: -
D gene: -
V gene: TRBV28
J gene: TRBJ1-1
CDR3 length: 15

CDR3 DNA: TGTGCCAGCAGTTATTCCTCGGATGGCTACACCTTC
CDR3 protein: CASSYSSDGYTF
clone size: -
D gene: -
V gene: TRBV6-5
J gene: TRBJ1-2
CDR3 length: 12

CDR3 DNA: TGTGCCAGCAGCTTGGTAAAAGCGGGAGCGCCAGGTTTAGAGACCCAGTACTTC
CDR3 protein: CASSLVKAGAPGLETQYF
clone size: few
D gene: TRBD2
V gene: TRBV5-4
J gene: TRBJ2-5
CDR3 length: 18

CDR3 DNA: TGTGCCAGCAGCCAAGAATATGGATTGCGCAAAAGCTCCTACGAGCAGTACTTC
CDR3 protein: CASSQEYGLRKSSYEQYF
clone size: -
D gene: -
V gene: TRBV14
J gene: TRBJ2-7
CDR3 length: 18

CDR3 DNA: TGCGCCAGCACACTCCAACTAGCGGCAGGGGAGCAGTACTTC
CDR3 protein: CASTLQLAAGEQYF
clone size: -
D gene: TRBD2
V gene: TRBV10-2
J gene: TRBJ2-7
CDR3 length: 14

CDR3 DNA: TGCGCCAGCAGCCAAGGGGGGACTGAGCAGTTCTTC
CDR3 protein: CASSQGGTEQFF
clone size: -
D gene: -
V gene: TRBV4-1
J gene: TRBJ2-1
CDR3 length: 12

CDR3 DNA: TGTGCCAGCAGTTTTTCCGGGACCTACGAGCAGTACTTC
CDR3 protein: CASSFSGTYEQYF
clone size: -
D gene: -
V gene: TRBV27
J gene: TRBJ2-7
CDR3 length: 13

CDR3 DNA: TGTGCCATCAGTCAGCTAGGGGGAAGAACTGAAGCTTTCTTT
CDR3 protein: CAISQLGGRTEAFF
clone size: -
D gene: -
V gene: TRBV10-3
J gene: TRBJ1-1
CDR3 length: 14

CDR3 DNA: TGTGCCAGCACCTTCGGGGGCTACGAGCAGTACTTC
CDR3 protein: CASTFGGYEQYF
clone size: -
D gene: -
V gene: TRBV7-9
J gene: TRBJ2-7
CDR3 length: 12

CDR3 DNA: TGTGCCAGAGCAGACCAGCGGGAGGGGGGCAATGAGCAGTTCTTC
CDR3 protein: CARADQREGGNEQFF
clone size: -
D gene: TRBD2
V gene: TRBV19
J gene: TRBJ2-1
CDR3 length: 15

CDR3 DNA: TGTGCCAGCAGTCCAATTAGGGCGGGGGATCCGGTTACGCAGTATTTT
CDR3 protein: CASSPIRAGDPVTQYF
clone size: -
D gene: TRBD2
V gene: TRBV4-2
J gene: TRBJ2-3
CDR3 length: 16

CDR3 DNA: TGTGCCAGCAGTTCGAGTCCAAATGAGCAGTTCTTC
CDR3 protein: CASSSSPNEQFF
clone size: -
D gene: -
V gene: TRBV6-5
J gene: TRBJ2-1
CDR3 length: 12

CDR3 DNA: TGTGCCAGCAGTGAAGCGCTTAGGGGGGGCAATCAGCCCCAGCATTTT
CDR3 protein: CASSEALRGGNQPQHF
clone size: -
D gene: -
V gene: TRBV2
J gene: TRBJ1-5
CDR3 length: 16

CDR3 DNA: TGTGCCAGCAGTGATGGGGCCAAAAACATTCAGTACTTC
CDR3 protein: CASSDGAKNIQYF
clone size: -
D gene: -
V gene: TRBV25-1
J gene: TRBJ2-4
CDR3 length: 13

CDR3 DNA: TGTGCCAGCTCACCCCTAACGGGACGTTATAGCACAGATACGCAGTATTTT
CDR3 protein: CASSPLTGRYSTDTQYF
clone size: -
D gene: -
V gene: TRBV18
J gene: TRBJ2-3
CDR3 length: 17

CDR3 DNA: TGTGCCACCGGGCACGGTGATGAGCAGTTCTTC
CDR3 protein: CATGHGDEQFF
clone size: once
D gene: -
V gene: TRBV6-4
J gene: TRBJ2-1
CDR3 length: 11

CDR3 DNA: TGTGCCAGCGCGAGGGTGAGTGAGCAGTACTTC
CDR3 protein: CASARVSEQYF
clone size: once
D gene: -
V gene: TRBV11-3
J gene: TRBJ2-7
CDR3 length: 11

CDR3 DNA: TGTGCCAGCAGCGACTTCCCGGGACTTTCGCTGTTCTTC
CDR3 protein: CASSDFPGLSLFF
clone size: -
D gene: -
V gene: TRBV2
J gene: TRBJ2-1
CDR3 length: 13

CDR3 DNA: TGTGCCAGCAGCTTAGAGCGTAGTCTAGGGCGCGGAAACACCATATATTTT
CDR3 protein: CASSLERSLGRGNTIYF
clone size: -
D gene: -
V gene: TRBV7-2
J gene: TRBJ1-3
CDR3 length: 17

CDR3 DNA: TGTGCCATCAGTGTAGGGACAGGCCTTTTTAGCTATGGCTACACCTTC
CDR3 protein: CAISVGTGLFSYGYTF
clone size: -
D gene: TRBD1
V gene: TRBV10-3
J gene: TRBJ1-2
CDR3 length: 16

CDR3 DNA: TGTGCCAGTAGTATGACAGGGGCCAGGGGGGCCAACGTCCTGACTTTC
CDR3 protein: CASSMTGARGANVLTF
clone size: -
D gene: TRBD1
V gene: TRBV19
J gene: TRBJ2-6
CDR3 length: 16

CDR3 DNA: TGTGCCTGGACTCACACAGGTGCGAAAAGTGGTGGCTACACCTTC
CDR3 protein: CAWTHTGAKSGGYTF
clone size: -
D gene: -
V gene: TRBV30
J gene: TRBJ1-2
CDR3 length: 15

CDR3 DNA: TGCGCCAGCAGCTTGAACCCAGGGTCAGGCGAGCAGTACTTC
CDR3 protein: CASSLNPGSGEQYF
clone size: once
D gene: -
V gene: TRBV5-1
J gene: TRBJ2-7
CDR3 length: 14

CDR3 DNA: TGTGCCAGCAGTGATCGGGGGAACACTGAAGCTTTCTTT
CDR3 protein: CASSDRGNTEAFF
clone size: -
D gene: -
V gene: TRBV6-1
J gene: TRBJ1-1
CDR3 length: 13

CDR3 DNA: TGTGCCAGCAGAAAGGGACCCTACGAGCAGTACTTC
CDR3 protein: CASRKGPYEQYF
clone size: -
D gene: -
V gene: TRBV11-1
J gene: TRBJ2-7
CDR3 length: 12

CDR3 DNA: TGTGCCAGCAGTTTAGGGGCCCTGAACGGGGGTGAAGCTTTCTTT
CDR3 protein: CASSLGALNGGEAFF
clone size: -
D gene: -
V gene: TRBV27
J gene: TRBJ1-1
CDR3 length: 15

CDR3 DNA: TGTGCCTGGAGGGTGACGGTCGGTGGCTACACCTTC
CDR3 protein: CAWRVTVGGYTF
clone size: -
D gene: -
V gene: TRBV30
J gene: TRBJ1-2
CDR3 length: 12

CDR3 DNA: TGTGCCAGCAGTTTAAGCGGGAGCGTCGGGGAGCTGTTTTTT
CDR3 protein: CASSLSGSVGELFF
clone size: -
D gene: TRBD2
V gene: TRBV28
J gene: TRBJ2-2
CDR3 length: 14

CDR3 DNA: TGCAGCGTTTCTTCCAGGGGAGTAGCTTTCTTT
CDR3 protein: CSVSSRGVAFF
clone size: -
D gene: -
V gene: TRBV29-1
J gene: TRBJ1-1
CDR3 length: 11

CDR3 DNA: TGTGCCAGCTCACCTTCGCTCGAAAACGAGCAGTACTTC
CDR3 protein: CASSPSLENEQYF
clone size: -
D gene: -
V gene: TRBV18
J gene: TRBJ2-7
CDR3 length: 13

CDR3 DNA: TGTGCCATCAGGTCGGGAACCGGGGAGCTGTTTTTT
CDR3 protein: CAIRSGTGELFF
clone size: once
D gene: -
V gene: TRBV10-3
J gene: TRBJ2-2
CDR3 length: 12

CDR3 DNA: TGTGCCAGCAGTTACTCCCGAGGGACTAATGAAAAACTGTTTTTT
CDR3 protein: CASSYSRGTNEKLFF
clone size: once
D gene: -
V gene: TRBV6-5
J gene: TRBJ1-4
CDR3 length: 15

CDR3 DNA: TGTGCCAGCAGCTCCCCGCAGGGGGACGGTAGCGGGAGCCTGGCTACGCAGTATTTT
CDR3 protein: CASSSPQGDGSGSLATQYF
clone size: -
D gene: TRBD2
V gene: TRBV5-4
J gene: TRBJ2-3
CDR3 length: 19